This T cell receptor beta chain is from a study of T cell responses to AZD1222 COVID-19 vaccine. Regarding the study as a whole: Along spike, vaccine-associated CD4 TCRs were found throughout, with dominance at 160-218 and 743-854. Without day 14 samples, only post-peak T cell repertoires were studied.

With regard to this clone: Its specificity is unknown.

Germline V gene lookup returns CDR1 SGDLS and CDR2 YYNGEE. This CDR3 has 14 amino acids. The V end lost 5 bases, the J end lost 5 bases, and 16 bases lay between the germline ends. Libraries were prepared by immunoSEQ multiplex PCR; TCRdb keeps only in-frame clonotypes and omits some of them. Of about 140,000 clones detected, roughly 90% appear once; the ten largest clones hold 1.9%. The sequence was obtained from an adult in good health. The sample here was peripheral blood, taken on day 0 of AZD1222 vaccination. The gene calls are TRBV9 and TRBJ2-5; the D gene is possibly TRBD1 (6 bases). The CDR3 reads CASSFRTGLETQYF. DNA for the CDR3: TGTGCCAGCAGTTTTCGTACAGGGTTGGAGACCCAGTACTTC.